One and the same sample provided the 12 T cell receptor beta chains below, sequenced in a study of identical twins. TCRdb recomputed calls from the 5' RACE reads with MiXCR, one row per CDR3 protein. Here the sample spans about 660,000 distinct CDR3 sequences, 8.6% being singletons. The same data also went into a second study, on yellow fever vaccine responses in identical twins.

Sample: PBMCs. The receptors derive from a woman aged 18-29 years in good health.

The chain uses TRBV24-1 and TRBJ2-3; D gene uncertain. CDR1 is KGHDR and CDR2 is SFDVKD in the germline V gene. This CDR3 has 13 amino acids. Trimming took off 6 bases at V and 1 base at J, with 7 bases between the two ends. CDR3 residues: CATSLTRTDTQYF. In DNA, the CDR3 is TGTGCCACCAGTCTGACACGCACAGATACGCAGTATTTT.

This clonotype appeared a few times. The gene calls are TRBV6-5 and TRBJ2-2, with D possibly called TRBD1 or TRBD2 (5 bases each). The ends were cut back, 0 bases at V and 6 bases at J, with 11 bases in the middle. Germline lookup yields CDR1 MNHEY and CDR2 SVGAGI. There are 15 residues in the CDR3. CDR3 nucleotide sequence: TGTGCCAGCAGTTACTCTTGGGGGAAACCCGGGGAGCTGTTTTTT. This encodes CASSYSWGKPGELFF.

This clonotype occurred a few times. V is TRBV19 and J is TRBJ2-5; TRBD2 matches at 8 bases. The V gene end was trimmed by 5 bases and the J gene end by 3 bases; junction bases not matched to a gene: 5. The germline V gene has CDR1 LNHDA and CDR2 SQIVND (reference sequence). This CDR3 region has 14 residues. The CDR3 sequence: CASSSSGGEETQYF. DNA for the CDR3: TGTGCCAGTAGTTCGAGCGGGGGCGAAGAGACCCAGTACTTC.

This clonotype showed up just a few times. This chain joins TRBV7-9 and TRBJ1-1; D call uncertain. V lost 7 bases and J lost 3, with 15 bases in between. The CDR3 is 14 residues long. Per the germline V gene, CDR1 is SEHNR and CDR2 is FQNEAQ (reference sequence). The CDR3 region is CASTSFGGDTEAFF. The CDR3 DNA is TGTGCCAGCACATCCTTTGGCGGTGACACTGAAGCTTTCTTT. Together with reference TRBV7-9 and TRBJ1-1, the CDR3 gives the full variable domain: DTGVSQNPRHKITKRGQNVTFRCDPISEHNRLYWYRQTLGQGPEFLTYFQNEAQLEKSRLLSDRFSAERPKGSFSTLEIQRTEQGDSAMYLCASTSFGGDTEAFFGQGTRLTVV.

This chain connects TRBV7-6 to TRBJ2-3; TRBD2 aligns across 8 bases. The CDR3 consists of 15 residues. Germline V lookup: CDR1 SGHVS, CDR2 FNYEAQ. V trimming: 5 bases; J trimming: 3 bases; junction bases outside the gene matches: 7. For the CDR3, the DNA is TGTGCCAGCAGCCTTCAGCGGGAGCGGACAGATACGCAGTATTTT. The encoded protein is CASSLQRERTDTQYF.

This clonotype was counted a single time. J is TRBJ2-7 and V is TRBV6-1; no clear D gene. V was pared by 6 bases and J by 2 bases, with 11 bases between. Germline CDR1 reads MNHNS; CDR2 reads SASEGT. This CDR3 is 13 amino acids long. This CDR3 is CASSDTNTYEQYF. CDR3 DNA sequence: TGTGCCAGCAGCGACACAAACACCTACGAGCAGTACTTC.

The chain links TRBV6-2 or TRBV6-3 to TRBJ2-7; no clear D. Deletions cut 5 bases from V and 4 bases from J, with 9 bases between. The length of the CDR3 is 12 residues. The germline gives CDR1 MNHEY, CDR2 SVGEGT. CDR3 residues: CASSSSVYEQYF. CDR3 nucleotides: TGTGCCAGCAGTAGTTCGGTGTACGAGCAGTACTTC.

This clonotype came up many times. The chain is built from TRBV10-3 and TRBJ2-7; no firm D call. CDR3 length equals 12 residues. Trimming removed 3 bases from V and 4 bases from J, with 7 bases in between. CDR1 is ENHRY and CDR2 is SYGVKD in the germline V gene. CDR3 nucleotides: TGTGCCATCAGTGAAGGATTTTACGAGCAGTACTTC. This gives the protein CAISEGFYEQYF.

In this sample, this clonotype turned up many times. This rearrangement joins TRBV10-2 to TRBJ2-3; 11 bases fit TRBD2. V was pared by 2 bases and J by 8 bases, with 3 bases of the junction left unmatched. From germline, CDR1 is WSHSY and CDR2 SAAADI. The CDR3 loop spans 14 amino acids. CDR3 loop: CASSEAGTSGTQYF. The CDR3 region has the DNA TGCGCCAGCAGTGAGGCCGGGACTAGCGGTACGCAGTATTTT.

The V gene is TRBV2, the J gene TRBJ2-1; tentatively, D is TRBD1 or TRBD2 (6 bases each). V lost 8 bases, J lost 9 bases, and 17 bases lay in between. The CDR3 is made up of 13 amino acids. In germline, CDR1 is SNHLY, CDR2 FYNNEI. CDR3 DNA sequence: TGTGCCAGCGGGGCTTTTACGGGGGCTGAGCAGTTCTTC. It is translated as CASGAFTGAEQFF.

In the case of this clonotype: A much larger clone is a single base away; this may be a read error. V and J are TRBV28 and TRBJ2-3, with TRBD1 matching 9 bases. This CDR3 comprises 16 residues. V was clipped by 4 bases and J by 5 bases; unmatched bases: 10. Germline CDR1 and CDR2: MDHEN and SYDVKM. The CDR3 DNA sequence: TGTGCCAGCAGTTCAACCGGGACAGGGAGAGAAGATACGCAGTATTTT. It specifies CASSSTGTGREDTQYF. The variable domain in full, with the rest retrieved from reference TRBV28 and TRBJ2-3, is DVKVTQSSRYLVKRTGEKVFLECVQDMDHENMFWYRQDPGLGLRLIYFSYDVKMKEKGDIPEGYSVSREKKERFSLILESASTNQTSMYLCASSSTGTGREDTQYFGPGTRLTVL.

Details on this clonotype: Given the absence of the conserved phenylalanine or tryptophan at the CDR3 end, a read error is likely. This CDR3 reads CASNRGLGFSYEQYL. CDR3 DNA sequence: TGTGCCAGCAACCGCGGACTAGGATTCTCCTACGAGCAGTACCTC. The chain uses TRBV6-1 and TRBJ2-7, with 7 positions matching TRBD2. V gave up 7 bases and J gave up 0 bases; unmatched junction bases: 9. The CDR3 consists of 15 residues. The germline gives CDR1 MNHNS, CDR2 SASEGT.